These 20 T cell receptor beta chains share one sample of origin, sequenced in a study of blood T cell repertoires in COVID-19. Sequencing used immunoSEQ multiplex PCR; TCRdb keeps in-frame clones, though not all of them. The table records about 160,000 clones, roughly nine tenths of them present only once. Sequenced sample: peripheral blood. The receptors were sampled from a woman in her 70s with acute or convalescent COVID-19.

The chain is built from TRBV2 and TRBJ2-7, with 8 bases identical to TRBD2. This CDR3 contains 14 residues. Germline V gene data show CDR1 as SNHLY and CDR2 as FYNNEI. With 3 bases clipped from V and 3 bases from J, the junction kept 4 bases outside the gene matches. The CDR3 reads CASSESSGYYEQYF. In nucleotides, the CDR3 is TGTGCCAGCAGTGAGTCTAGCGGGTACTACGAGCAGTACTTC.

The V call is TRBV20-1, the J call TRBJ2-1; 12 positions agree with TRBD2. CDR1 and CDR2 from the germline V gene are DFQATT and SNEGSKA (reference sequence). The CDR3 is made up of 15 amino acids. Trimming cost V 3 bases and J 6 bases; bases outside gene matches: 6. For the CDR3, the DNA is TGCAGTGCTAGTGGCGGACTAGCGGGACGCAATGAGCAGTTCTTC. Its translation is CSASGGLAGRNEQFF.

The chain couples TRBV9 to TRBJ2-1; D unresolved. Trimming cost V 0 bases and J 4 bases, with 11 bases left between them. Germline lookup yields CDR1 SGDLS and CDR2 YYNGEE. CDR3 size: 15 residues. The CDR3, as DNA: TGTGCCAGCAGCGTAGCGAGGAATTGGTACAATGAGCAGTTCTTC. As protein: CASSVARNWYNEQFF.

The V gene is TRBV29-1, the J gene TRBJ1-1; TRBD1 agrees at 7 bases. The CDR3 contains 14 residues. Germline V gene sequence: CDR1 SQVTM, CDR2 ANQGSEA. J lost 4 bases, V lost 2 bases, and 7 bases had no gene match. The CDR3 sequence is CSVERAGGGTEAFF. CDR3 in DNA: TGCAGCGTTGAAAGGGCAGGGGGAGGCACTGAAGCTTTCTTT.

V usage is TRBV3-1 (or the pseudogene TRBV3-2) and J usage is TRBJ1-6, with 8 nucleotides matching TRBD1. The J segment lost 9 bases and the V segment lost 4 bases, leaving 5 bases of the junction unmatched. Germline V gene data show CDR1 as LGHDT and CDR2 as YNNKEL (reference sequence). The CDR3 covers 14 residues. CDR3 sequence reads: CASSPGQARSPLHF. As DNA, the CDR3 is TGTGCCAGCAGCCCGGGACAGGCGCGTTCACCCCTCCACTTT.

The chain carries TRBV9 and TRBJ2-1, with 11 nucleotides matching TRBD2. This CDR3 is 21 amino acids long. The ends lost 1 base at V and 4 bases at J; junction bases unmatched: 19. The V gene's germline CDR1 is SGDLS and CDR2 YYNGEE. DNA for the CDR3: TGTGCCAGCAGCGTAACCCCAATCCTCGAAAGGGGGACTAGCGGATACAATGAGCAGTTCTTC. Amino acids: CASSVTPILERGTSGYNEQFF.

The chain employs TRBV5-1 and TRBJ1-1; TRBD1 aligns across 9 bases. Germline lookup yields CDR1 SGHRS and CDR2 YFSETQ. CDR3 length: 16 residues. V was pared by 2 bases and J by 1 base, with 6 bases of the junction left unmatched. CDR3 coding DNA: TGCGCCAGCAGCTTATTTACAGGGGGCGCGAACACTGAAGCTTTCTTT. This gives the protein CASSLFTGGANTEAFF.

The chain carries TRBV29-1 and TRBJ2-6, with no clear D. In germline, CDR1 is SQVTM, CDR2 ANQGSEA. There are 17 residues in the CDR3. V lost 5 bases to trimming and J lost 0 bases, with 17 bases between them. CDR3 protein: CSVSPGPASSGANVLTF. The DNA of the CDR3 is TGCAGCGTTTCTCCGGGTCCTGCCTCCTCTGGGGCCAACGTCCTGACTTTC.

This clone was counted between two and nine times. The CDR3 nucleotides are TGTGCCAGCAAATTAAGGCAGGCGAACACTGAAGCTTTCTTT. This translates into CASKLRQANTEAFF. The V and J genes are TRBV6-5 and TRBJ1-1; D not certain. CDR3 length: 14 amino acids. In germline, CDR1 is MNHEY, CDR2 SVGAGI. V dropped 7 bases and J dropped 1 base, with 13 bases sitting between them.

The chain employs TRBV2 and TRBJ1-2; 7 bases are a match to TRBD1. This CDR3 contains 15 residues. J lost 3 bases, V lost 8 bases, and 12 bases had no gene match. Germline values: CDR1 SNHLY, CDR2 FYNNEI. CDR3 DNA: TGTGCCAGCTGGTACAGGGGCGGTTTGGACTATGGCTACACCTTC. This codes for CASWYRGGLDYGYTF.

The chain uses TRBV9 and TRBJ1-3; tentative D call: TRBD1 (6 bases). Trimming stripped 3 bases from V and 2 bases from J, with 15 bases between. This CDR3 is 16 amino acids long. The V gene's germline CDR1 is SGDLS and CDR2 YYNGEE. The CDR3 DNA reads as TGTGCCAGCAGCGCCGGCCCCAGGGGCACTGGAAACACCATATATTTT. The encoded protein is CASSAGPRGTGNTIYF.

This chain connects TRBV19 to TRBJ2-1; D possibly corresponds to TRBD1 (6 bases). V was cut by 0 bases and J by 2 bases, with 14 bases left in between. This CDR3 has 17 amino acids. CDR1 is LNHDA, CDR2 SQIVND, per germline (reference sequence). The CDR3 is CASSIDLRGIPYNEQFF. DNA for the CDR3: TGTGCCAGTAGTATAGATCTAAGGGGGATTCCCTACAATGAGCAGTTCTTC.

The chain carries TRBV19 and TRBJ1-3; no clear D gene. The V end was cut by 0 bases, the J end by 7 bases, with 13 bases between. The CDR3 is 15 residues long. In germline, CDR1 is LNHDA, CDR2 SQIVND (reference sequence). DNA of the CDR3: TGTGCCAGTAGTATAGATCTCGTTATCGGGAACACCATATATTTT. Translation: CASSIDLVIGNTIYF.

The CDR3 nucleotides are TGTGCCAGCAGTTCCCGGGGGGGTCAAAGGAGCTTGGGCAATCAGCCCCAGCATTTT. Translating it yields CASSSRGGQRSLGNQPQHF. The gene calls are TRBV6-2 or TRBV6-3 and TRBJ1-5; maybe TRBD1 (5 bases). Per the germline V gene, CDR1 is MNHEY and CDR2 is SVGEGT. V lost 4 bases and J lost 2, with 24 bases in between. This CDR3 has 19 amino acids.

The V gene is TRBV5-1, the J gene TRBJ2-7; 12 positions agree with TRBD2. This CDR3 comprises 18 residues. Per germline, CDR1 SGHRS and CDR2 YFSETQ. The V gene end was trimmed by 0 bases and the J gene end by 4 bases; junction bases not matched to a gene: 11. This CDR3 is CASSLALAGGPTLYEQYF. Here the CDR3 DNA reads TGCGCCAGCAGCTTGGCCCTAGCGGGAGGGCCAACACTTTACGAGCAGTACTTC.

The V call is TRBV7-2, the J call TRBJ2-7; 7 positions match TRBD2. This CDR3 is 15 amino acids long. V was clipped by 1 base and J by 3 bases; unmatched bases: 6. Per germline, CDR1 SGHTA and CDR2 FQGNSA. The CDR3 sequence is CASSLERRGSYEQYF. Written as DNA, the CDR3 is TGTGCCAGCAGCTTAGAGCGGCGGGGGAGCTACGAGCAGTACTTC.

The V gene is TRBV19, the J gene TRBJ1-5; D gene ambiguous. V was shortened by 5 bases and J by 6 bases, with 8 bases between the two germline ends. Per germline, CDR1 LNHDA and CDR2 SQIVND (reference sequence). The CDR3 runs to 12 residues. In nucleotides, the CDR3 is TGTGCCAGTAGTTCGGGGAGTCAGCCCCAGCATTTT. Translated: CASSSGSQPQHF.

The chain combines TRBV4-3 with TRBJ2-7; 11 nucleotides line up with TRBD2. The J segment lost 0 bases and the V segment lost 3 bases, leaving 16 bases of the junction unmatched. The germline V gene has CDR1 LGHNA and CDR2 YSLEER. The CDR3 totals 20 residues. DNA for the CDR3: TGCGCCAGCAGCCATCGACTAGGGACTAGCGGTTCTCCCAGCTCCTACGAGCAGTACTTC. It encodes CASSHRLGTSGSPSSYEQYF.

The chain uses TRBV7-9 and TRBJ2-3; D is possibly TRBD2 (6 bases). This CDR3 contains 15 residues. Germline assignment: CDR1 SEHNR and CDR2 FQNEAQ (reference sequence). V lost 5 bases and J lost 1, with 13 bases in between. The DNA of the CDR3 is TGTGCCAGCAGCGAGATGGCGGGACGCACAGATACGCAGTATTTT. Translated, it gives CASSEMAGRTDTQYF.

This chain connects TRBV6-2 or TRBV6-3 to TRBJ2-3; 9 bases match TRBD1. The J segment lost 12 bases and the V segment lost 2 bases, leaving 9 bases of the junction unmatched. Per germline, CDR1 MNHEY and CDR2 SVGEGT. The CDR3 runs to 14 residues. CDR3: CASSYPAPGQGQYF. DNA of the CDR3: TGTGCCAGCAGTTACCCCGCGCCGGGACAGGGCCAGTATTTT.